A selection of T cell receptor beta chains follows, all from one sample in a study of blood T cell repertoires in COVID-19. Measured with immunoSEQ multiplex PCR; TCRdb has only the in-frame clones, and not every one. Of over 200,000 clones in the sample, 86% are singletons; the top ten hold approximately 6%. Sequencing was done on a sample of peripheral blood. The source is a man aged 80 or over with acute or convalescent COVID-19. Each CDR3 is given with its conserved first and last residue.

V gene	J gene	CDR3 protein
TRBV30	TRBJ1-5	CAWSVSDGGAPQHF
TRBV28	TRBJ2-1	CASSLVSSGSNEQFF
TRBV23-1	TRBJ1-1	CASSQGRDRPNTEAFF
TRBV4-1	TRBJ2-7	CASSRGGLTSGRYEQYF
TRBV28	TRBJ2-7	CASSPVVVSGGSYEQYF
TRBV28	TRBJ2-3	CASSLGLAASTDTQYF
TRBV28	TRBJ2-7	CASSLSVTFAGEQYF
TRBV5-4	TRBJ1-2	CASSLDRGVGPGYTF
TRBV29-1	TRBJ1-2	CSVVSVYGYTF
TRBV4-2	TRBJ1-1	CASSQENGQGSTEAFF
TRBV7-9	TRBJ2-5	CASSLAGAQGETQYF
TRBV28	TRBJ2-6	CASSITGGSGANVLTF
TRBV7-9	TRBJ2-7	CASSPAGSYEQYF
TRBV20-1	TRBJ1-1	CSAFSGTEAFF
TRBV3-1/TRBV3-2	TRBJ2-3	CASSQLAGGTDTQYF
TRBV4-3	TRBJ2-1	CASSYTYPAEENEQFF
TRBV7-9	TRBJ1-4	CASSPMTGIGEKLFF
TRBV28	TRBJ1-2	CASSTGTDYGYTF
TRBV11-3	TRBJ2-1	CASSVEGAAYNEQFF
TRBV5-1	TRBJ2-3	CASSRTAGSDTQYF
TRBV19	TRBJ2-3	CASSLLGRGFQSTDTQYF
TRBV11-3	TRBJ2-2	CASSRRAGGPAGELFF
TRBV6-2/TRBV6-3	TRBJ2-2	CASSYSEPGTGELFF
TRBV21-1	TRBJ2-3	CASSNPAPAVAGFGTDTQYF
TRBV6-5	TRBJ2-7	CASSPRLAETYEQYF
TRBV30	TRBJ1-5	CAWSVQTGNQPQHF
TRBV6-5	TRBJ2-5	CASTRAYGETQYF
TRBV6-4	TRBJ2-3	CASSWTSGRVVDTQYF
TRBV7-2	TRBJ2-1	CASSTLRDFSNEQFF
TRBV7-3	TRBJ2-6	CASSLNNVGGSGANVLTF
TRBV3-1/TRBV3-2	TRBJ1-4	CASSQGATNEKLFF
TRBV19	TRBJ1-2	CASSNTGDYGYTF
TRBV19	TRBJ1-6	CASSISAGGSNSPLHF
TRBV25-1	TRBJ2-1	CASSERDRDLDEQFF
TRBV7-9	TRBJ2-3	CAGDRVGSDTQYF
TRBV19	TRBJ1-5	CASKREGGNQPQHF
TRBV28	TRBJ1-2	CASRTPPGTGSGYTF
TRBV28	TRBJ2-7	CASSTPGTGGEQYF
TRBV12-5	TRBJ2-1	CASGLSVGQGRYNEQFF
TRBV6-1	TRBJ1-5	CASSEAQGRNQPQHF
TRBV5-1	TRBJ2-5	CASSLSGIKETQYF
TRBV7-9	TRBJ1-4	CASSWSPPKNEKLFF
TRBV5-1	TRBJ2-7	CASSSKWDRSSYEQYF
TRBV7-2	TRBJ2-3	CASSWGLGGGTQYF
TRBV24-1	TRBJ2-5	CATSIAGWETQYF
TRBV24-1	TRBJ2-1	CATSEPGDNEQFF
TRBV6-5	TRBJ2-5	CATRVQETQYF
TRBV5-1	TRBJ2-5	CASSGLQGSETQYF